The T cell receptor beta chain under discussion was sequenced for a study of spatial heterogeneity in lung cancer. Overall study context: Matched bulk RNA-seq provided a T cell module score, and TCR transcript counts in tumor regions correlated strongly with it.

This CDR3 has 12 amino acids. Trimming stripped 3 bases from V and 10 bases from J, with 15 bases between. Looked up from germline, CDR1 is SQVTM and CDR2 is ANQGSEA. Study-wide results and caveats: As ubiquitous and regional nonsynonymous mutations varied, counts of ubiquitous and regional expanded TCRs tracked them, respectively. Within tumors, counts of expanded alpha and beta TCRs tracked tumor mutation counts.

TCRdb re-derived calls from the 5' RACE reads in MiXCR, one entry per CDR3 protein. This table has 9,500 or so distinct CDR3 sequences, less than 15% appearing once. This clonotype was counted ten times or more. As yet, its antigen is unknown. As to time point: sample taken at primary tumor resection. The donors comprised about 74 untreated early-stage non-small cell lung cancer patients. Sequencing covered unsorted whole RNA taken from tumor, nontumor lung or frozen PBMC. The TCR sequence derives from a male donor with early-stage non-small cell lung cancer. V usage is TRBV29-1 and J usage is TRBJ1-1; TRBD1 is a possible D gene (5 bases). Sequencing was performed on lung tumor tissue, taken at surgery. The CDR3 reads CSVDRVGGGAFF. The DNA for the CDR3 is TGCAGCGTTGACCGGGTCGGGGGAGGAGCTTTCTTT.